This TCR beta chain was identified during a study of T cell repertoires in aging, cancer and after chemotherapy (dated by TCRdb to between 2019 and 2020). Study-wide context: Six donor age groups were covered, ranging from 30 or younger up to 70 or older, and each group contained at least three individuals. To examine immunoaging and T cell reconstitution after chemotherapy, the study profiled TCR beta repertoires in peripheral blood from healthy donors and cancer patients. In total, the full dataset held approximately 8.4 million TCR reads. In the solid tumor group, the paired samples taken before and after chemotherapy came from brain tumor (glioblastoma) patients given temozolomide-based therapy. A cohort of 200 to 250 cancer patients (approximately 92 with hematological and roughly 120 with solid cancers) was assembled, and under 100 healthy donors were included as a reference group.

The CDR3 covers 13 residues, taking in both the cysteine and the phenylalanine. Just the 39-base CDR3 DNA is kept, in frame starting at base 1. V and J are truncated by 7 bases and 7 bases respectively, leaving an intervening sequence of 15 bases. TCR beta rearrangements were amplified from genomic DNA extracted from peripheral blood rather than from sorted cells or RNA. What the authors observed across the whole study: Compared with age-matched healthy donors, untreated patients with hematological or solid cancers had significantly lower TCR diversity and higher clonality in blood. According to the authors, the repertoire data do not allow conclusions to be drawn about immunological memory after chemotherapy. An increase in median generation probability over the chemotherapy interval was observed in both cancer cohorts, suggesting that the repertoire was reconstituted through rebound thymic output. Declining TCR diversity with age in healthy donors was mainly explained by loss of richness; in cancer patients, loss of evenness also contributed.

As for this clonotype: There is no known antigen for this receptor. Base qualities are missing; no much larger clone stands one base away.

Rearranged TRB sequences spanning V, D and J segments were amplified in a multiplex touch-down PCR with a mixed TRB-A/B primer pool. Illumina adapters and sample indices were attached to the amplicons in two consecutive PCR reactions using Phusion HS II polymerase. After gel purification with the NucleoSpin Gel and PCR Clean-up kit, the amplicons were checked using Qubit and an Agilent 2100 Bioanalyzer. Sequencing of libraries was carried out on an Illumina MiSeq in 600-cycle, single-indexed, paired-end runs. Per the original workflow: TRB sequences were processed with MiXCR versions 2.12 and 3.0.5. A clone was defined as each unique CDR3 nucleotide sequence, and only productive sequences supported by at least two reads were kept. Shannon diversity, evenness, clonality (one minus evenness), and alpha-parameterized diversity profiles from alpha 0 to 5 were included as repertoire metrics. The IGoR algorithm was used to compute generation probabilities of clones in paired pre- and post-chemotherapy samples. TCRdb trimmed the raw reads at Q25, called clones with MiXCR and kept productive beta chains. CDR3 protein sequences are deduplicated, and each keeps its most common genes and DNA. The V and J calls shown here were made by TCRdb, not taken from the authors' results. Across this sample there are about 2,000 distinct CDR3 sequences, with 35% to 40% seen only once. Clones ranked in the top ten supply just over 25% of the sample.

This TCR came from a human donor with a solid tumor. The source material was blood. The rearranged segments are TRBV12-3 or TRBV12-4 and TRBJ2-3; a confident D gene designation cannot be given. The nucleotides are TGTGCCAGCACCCCTCCTTTAGCAAATACGCAGTATTTT. It specifies CASTPPLANTQYF.